Presented here are 12 T cell receptor beta chains from one specimen sequenced in a study of siplizumab effects on memory and regulatory T cells. Assay: immunoSEQ multiplex PCR; the TCRdb copy retains only in-frame clones and omits some. The data show roughly 100,000 clones, 80% to 95% seen once. Sequencing was carried out using CD8+ T cells sorted from blood. These receptors were obtained from a human donor in good health.

The J gene is TRBJ2-1, the V gene TRBV13, with D perhaps matching TRBD1 or TRBD2 (5 bases each). The germline V gene encodes CDR1 PRHDT and CDR2 FYEKMQ (reference sequence). The CDR3 length is 14 residues. The V end lost 8 bases, the J end lost 3 bases, and 14 bases lay between the germline ends. CDR3 in amino acids: CASRRGLDYNEQFF. CDR3 nucleotides: TGTGCCAGCCGCCGGGGCCTTGACTACAATGAGCAGTTCTTC.

The chain is built from TRBV27 and TRBJ1-5; no clear D gene. The germline V gene encodes CDR1 MNHEY and CDR2 SMNVEV (reference sequence). Trimming removed 3 bases at V and 0 bases at J, with 9 bases between. The CDR3 length is 15 residues. The CDR3 loop reads CASSLVGYSNQPQHF. CDR3 nucleotides: TGTGCCAGCAGTTTGGTTGGTTATAGCAATCAGCCCCAGCATTTT.

The rearrangement joins TRBV5-1 to TRBJ2-7, with a tentative D call TRBD1 (6 bases). The CDR3 is 12 residues long. V was pared by 3 bases and J by 4 bases, with 8 bases between. Germline V CDR1 and CDR2: SGHRS, YFSETQ. CDR3 DNA: TGCGCCAGCAGCTCGGACAGTTACGAGCAGTACTTC. It yields the protein CASSSDSYEQYF. Full variable domain (remainder filled in from reference TRBV5-1 and TRBJ2-7): KAGVTQTPRYLIKTRGQQVTLSCSPISGHRSVSWYQQTPGQGLQFLFEYFSETQRNKGNFPGRFSGRQFSNSRSEMNVSTLELGDSALYLCASSSDSYEQYFGPGTRLTVT.

The chain links TRBV19 to TRBJ1-1; 7 bases are shared with TRBD1. V trimming: 8 bases; J trimming: 3 bases; junction bases outside the gene matches: 9. The CDR3 has 14 residues. Germline V gene lookup returns CDR1 LNHDA and CDR2 SQIVND (reference sequence). The CDR3 DNA is TGTGCCAGTGTGAGACAGGGATCTTACACTGAAGCTTTCTTT. Amino acids: CASVRQGSYTEAFF.

This CDR3 is CASTWDTNFNEQFF. The CDR3 bases are TGTGCCAGCACGTGGGACACCAACTTCAATGAGCAGTTCTTC. The chain is built from TRBV6-6 and TRBJ2-1; D is possibly TRBD1 (6 bases). The CDR3 covers 14 residues. Germline CDR1 MNHNY, CDR2 SVGAGI (reference sequence). Trimming pared 7 bases from V and 6 bases from J, leaving 16 bases between.

This clone was picked up one time. The gene calls are TRBV19 and TRBJ1-4; D remains unclear. The CDR3 spans 14 residues. Germline lookup yields CDR1 LNHDA and CDR2 SQIVND (reference sequence). V was cut by 3 bases and J by 6 bases, with 11 bases left in between. CDR3 amino acids: CASSISLSYEKLFF. In nucleotides, the CDR3 is TGTGCCAGTAGTATTTCCCTATCGTATGAAAAACTGTTTTTT.

The gene calls are TRBV19 and TRBJ2-7; a possible D gene is TRBD2 (6 bases). With 0 bases removed from V and 0 bases from J, the gap between germline ends came to 12 bases. Per germline, CDR1 LNHDA and CDR2 SQIVND (reference sequence). This CDR3 region has 16 residues. CDR3 sequence reads: CASSIESRRGSYEQYF. The CDR3 coding sequence is TGTGCCAGTAGTATAGAGTCCCGGCGGGGCTCCTACGAGCAGTACTTC.

The chain employs TRBV19 and TRBJ2-5, with 8 bases identical to TRBD1. CDR1 LNHDA and CDR2 SQIVND come from the germline V gene (reference sequence). V was clipped by 3 bases and J by 4 bases; unmatched bases: 7. The CDR3 length is 15 residues. CDR3 in DNA: TGTGCCAGTAGTATTCACCCCAGGGGGCTAGAGACCCAGTACTTC. Its translation: CASSIHPRGLETQYF.

The rearrangement joins TRBV7-3 to TRBJ1-2; unclear D gene. From germline, CDR1 is SGHTA and CDR2 FQGTGA. The CDR3 is made up of 12 amino acids. Trimming pared 5 bases from V and 2 bases from J, leaving 6 bases between. CDR3 nucleotide sequence: TGTGCCAGCAGCGCGAAGAACTATGGCTACACCTTC. Residues: CASSAKNYGYTF.

The chain carries TRBV29-1 and TRBJ1-1, with 8 bases fitting TRBD1. Germline trimming cut 7 bases from V and 4 bases from J; bases unmatched to any gene: 5. Germline CDR1 is SQVTM and CDR2 is ANQGSEA. This CDR3 is built from 12 residues. The CDR3 reads CSARTGPTEAFF. The CDR3 DNA reads TGCAGCGCTCGGACAGGGCCCACTGAAGCTTTCTTT.

J is TRBJ2-1 and V is TRBV5-6; no firm D call. This CDR3 region has 12 residues. CDR1 is SGHDT, CDR2 YYEEEE, per germline. V was cut by 4 bases and J by 7 bases, with 9 bases left in between. DNA for the CDR3: TGTGCCAGCAGCCCGGCCGGGAATGAGCAGTTCTTC. It encodes CASSPAGNEQFF.

The V gene is TRBV6-5, the J gene TRBJ1-2; 9 nucleotides match TRBD1. CDR3 size: 15 residues. The V gene end was trimmed by 0 bases and the J gene end by 6 bases; junction bases not matched to a gene: 5. The germline CDR1 and CDR2 sequences are MNHEY and SVGAGI. The DNA for the CDR3 is TGTGCCAGCAGTTACTCTGTCCGGGACAGGGATGGCTACACCTTC. Encoded protein: CASSYSVRDRDGYTF.